The entry below describes one T cell receptor (beta chain). This sample's treatment: oral pan-JAK inhibitor, 5-10 mg twice daily. Researchers gathered lesional scalp punch biopsies and peripheral blood from patients with alopecia areata. cDNA reverse transcribed from extracted RNA served as the sequencing template. Only in-frame clones appear in the TCRdb table, and some are missing; sequencing was by immunoSEQ multiplex PCR. The table includes more than 200,000 clones, 64% detected once. This sample is part of a study of CD8+ T cells in alopecia areata. After removal of 1 base from V and 3 bases from J, the junction contained 0 bases not matched to a gene. This CDR3 has 14 amino acids. The germline V gene has CDR1 SGHNT and CDR2 YENEEA.

The chain couples TRBV11-3 to TRBJ1-2; 9 bases match TRBD1. Specimen: CD4+ T cells sorted from blood, collected at week 4, from a patient treated with tofacitinib. This receptor was obtained from a human donor with alopecia areata. The CDR3 here is CASSLGTGDYGYTF. The CDR3 bases are TGTGCCAGCAGCTTAGGGACAGGGGACTATGGCTACACCTTC.